This T cell receptor (beta chain) was captured in a study of blood T cell repertoires in COVID-19. This clone was recorded once. The method was immunoSEQ multiplex PCR; TCRdb's version includes in-frame clones alone and lacks a portion of them. Of around 140,000 clones detected, 87% appear once; the ten largest clones hold around 2.3%. Germline V lookup: CDR1 ENHRY, CDR2 SYGVKD. CDR3 size: 15 residues. J was trimmed by 3 bases and V by 5 bases; bases with no gene match: 8. Source material: peripheral blood. The rearrangement uses TRBV10-3 and TRBJ1-1, with 8 bases identical to TRBD1. This receptor was identified in a man between 50 and 59 years old with active COVID-19. The CDR3 spells CAISRQGTQYTEAFF. For the CDR3, the DNA is TGTGCCATCAGTCGACAGGGGACCCAATACACTGAAGCTTTCTTT.